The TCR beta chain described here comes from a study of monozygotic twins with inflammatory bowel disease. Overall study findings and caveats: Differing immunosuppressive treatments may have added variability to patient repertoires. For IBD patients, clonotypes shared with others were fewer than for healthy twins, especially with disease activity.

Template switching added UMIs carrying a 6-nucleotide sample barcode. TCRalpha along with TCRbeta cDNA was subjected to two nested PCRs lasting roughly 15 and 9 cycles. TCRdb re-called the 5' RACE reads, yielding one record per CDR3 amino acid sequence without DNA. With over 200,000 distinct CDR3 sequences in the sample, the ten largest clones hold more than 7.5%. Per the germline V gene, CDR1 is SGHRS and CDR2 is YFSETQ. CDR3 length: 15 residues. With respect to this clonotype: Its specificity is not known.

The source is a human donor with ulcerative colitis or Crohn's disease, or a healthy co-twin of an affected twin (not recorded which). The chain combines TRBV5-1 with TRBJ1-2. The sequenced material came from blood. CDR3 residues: CASSVAVGANYGYTF.